These T cell receptor beta chains were read from a single sample in a study of blood T cell repertoires in COVID-19. Profiling relied on immunoSEQ multiplex PCR, and the TCRdb table lists in-frame clones only, not all of them. Here the sample spans about 250,000 clones, roughly 80% being singletons. Sequencing used PBMCs or T cells enriched from blood (not recorded which). These receptors all come from a man aged 35-49 years who had been exposed to COVID-19. The CDR3 runs from the conserved cysteine through the conserved F or W. Each record gives: J gene, V gene, D gene, CDR3 protein. A D gene is named only where the DNA matches it firmly.

j_call: TRBJ1-1
v_call: TRBV7-9
d_call: NA
cdr3_aa: CASSLDWPLNTEAFF

j_call: TRBJ1-2
v_call: TRBV29-1
d_call: TRBD1
cdr3_aa: CSVEMGQGANGYTF

j_call: TRBJ2-2
v_call: TRBV5-1
d_call: NA
cdr3_aa: CASSLQGATNTGELFF

j_call: TRBJ1-5
v_call: TRBV19
d_call: TRBD1
cdr3_aa: CASSSLWTGGANQPQHF

j_call: TRBJ2-5
v_call: TRBV5-1
d_call: NA
cdr3_aa: CASSLVGETQYF

j_call: TRBJ2-2
v_call: TRBV7-9
d_call: NA
cdr3_aa: CASSSSGYTRAGELFF

j_call: TRBJ2-1
v_call: TRBV7-3
d_call: NA
cdr3_aa: CASSKTRAGTEQFF

j_call: TRBJ2-3
v_call: TRBV4-1
d_call: TRBD1
cdr3_aa: CASSWPGTETTDTQYF

j_call: TRBJ1-3
v_call: TRBV7-9
d_call: NA
cdr3_aa: CASKPSGNTIYF

j_call: TRBJ2-7
v_call: TRBV10-3
d_call: NA
cdr3_aa: CAISALTRYDKQYF

j_call: TRBJ1-2
v_call: TRBV5-4
d_call: TRBD1
cdr3_aa: CASVSQGAKGYTF

j_call: TRBJ2-7
v_call: TRBV24-1
d_call: TRBD1
cdr3_aa: CATRESLGTGTHEQYF

j_call: TRBJ1-2
v_call: TRBV2
d_call: NA
cdr3_aa: CASSEVAGIGGAYGYTF

j_call: TRBJ1-1
v_call: TRBV28
d_call: NA
cdr3_aa: CASSSPDRYTEAFF

j_call: TRBJ2-1
v_call: TRBV6-5
d_call: TRBD2
cdr3_aa: CASMGLREGYNEQFF

j_call: TRBJ2-7
v_call: TRBV18
d_call: TRBD2
cdr3_aa: CASSSTVAGSSYEQYF

j_call: TRBJ1-4
v_call: TRBV11-3
d_call: NA
cdr3_aa: CASSLVDEKLFF

j_call: TRBJ2-3
v_call: TRBV2
d_call: TRBD2
cdr3_aa: CASLLAGAADTQYF

j_call: TRBJ1-2
v_call: TRBV7-9
d_call: NA
cdr3_aa: CASSTRTELLNYGYTF

j_call: TRBJ2-7
v_call: TRBV9
d_call: NA
cdr3_aa: CASSVNEAPKYEQYF

j_call: TRBJ1-5
v_call: TRBV12-5
d_call: NA
cdr3_aa: CASGPIEPQHF

j_call: TRBJ1-2
v_call: TRBV7-9
d_call: NA
cdr3_aa: CASSFRAYGYTF

j_call: TRBJ2-2
v_call: TRBV7-6
d_call: NA
cdr3_aa: CASSLQIGVTGELFF

j_call: TRBJ2-2
v_call: TRBV2
d_call: TRBD1
cdr3_aa: CASSEAFTRDRGRTGELFF

j_call: TRBJ1-2
v_call: TRBV27
d_call: TRBD1
cdr3_aa: CASRVGQDLYGYTF

j_call: TRBJ2-7
v_call: TRBV29-1
d_call: TRBD1
cdr3_aa: CSVEDRVSYEQYF

j_call: TRBJ2-7
v_call: TRBV5-6
d_call: NA
cdr3_aa: CASSFEAGSYEQYF

j_call: TRBJ2-6
v_call: TRBV12-3/TRBV12-4
d_call: NA
cdr3_aa: CATGLSGANVLTF

j_call: TRBJ2-1
v_call: TRBV7-6
d_call: NA
cdr3_aa: CASAIRGEQFF

j_call: TRBJ2-1
v_call: TRBV24-1
d_call: TRBD2
cdr3_aa: CATSPRTSGSGYEQFF

j_call: TRBJ2-1
v_call: TRBV10-2
d_call: TRBD2
cdr3_aa: CASSDRLAGVNEQFF

j_call: TRBJ2-6
v_call: TRBV7-6
d_call: TRBD1
cdr3_aa: CASSLGGTAGANVLTF

j_call: TRBJ1-1
v_call: TRBV6-5
d_call: TRBD1
cdr3_aa: CASTQTGRSTEAFF

j_call: TRBJ2-2
v_call: TRBV19
d_call: TRBD2
cdr3_aa: CASSILLAGGPGTGELFF

j_call: TRBJ2-7
v_call: TRBV5-8
d_call: NA
cdr3_aa: CASSLIHSYEQYF

j_call: TRBJ1-3
v_call: TRBV30
d_call: NA
cdr3_aa: CAWSVWGPSSGNTIYF

j_call: TRBJ2-7
v_call: TRBV18
d_call: NA
cdr3_aa: CASSPLATSSYEQYF

j_call: TRBJ1-4
v_call: TRBV10-1
d_call: NA
cdr3_aa: CASSSPGTNEKLFF

j_call: TRBJ1-1
v_call: TRBV3-1/TRBV3-2
d_call: NA
cdr3_aa: CASRGSGTEAFF

j_call: TRBJ1-2
v_call: TRBV29-1
d_call: TRBD1
cdr3_aa: CSGRTGDYGYTF